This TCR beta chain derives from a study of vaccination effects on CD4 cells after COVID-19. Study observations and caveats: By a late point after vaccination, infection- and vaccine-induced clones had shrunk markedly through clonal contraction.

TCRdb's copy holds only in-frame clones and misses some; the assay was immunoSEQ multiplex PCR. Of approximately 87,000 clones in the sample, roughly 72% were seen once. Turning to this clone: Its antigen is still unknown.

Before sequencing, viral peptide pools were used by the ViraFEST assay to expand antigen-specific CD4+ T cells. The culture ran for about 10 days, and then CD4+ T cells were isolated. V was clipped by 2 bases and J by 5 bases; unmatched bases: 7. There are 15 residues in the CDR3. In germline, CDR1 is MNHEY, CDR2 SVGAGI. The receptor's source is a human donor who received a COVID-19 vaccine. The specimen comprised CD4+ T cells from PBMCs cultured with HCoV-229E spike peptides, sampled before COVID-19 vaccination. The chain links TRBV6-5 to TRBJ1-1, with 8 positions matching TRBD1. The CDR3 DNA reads TGTGCCAGCAGTTACGGGAGGACAGGGAAAACTGAAGCTTTCTTT. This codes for CASSYGRTGKTEAFF.